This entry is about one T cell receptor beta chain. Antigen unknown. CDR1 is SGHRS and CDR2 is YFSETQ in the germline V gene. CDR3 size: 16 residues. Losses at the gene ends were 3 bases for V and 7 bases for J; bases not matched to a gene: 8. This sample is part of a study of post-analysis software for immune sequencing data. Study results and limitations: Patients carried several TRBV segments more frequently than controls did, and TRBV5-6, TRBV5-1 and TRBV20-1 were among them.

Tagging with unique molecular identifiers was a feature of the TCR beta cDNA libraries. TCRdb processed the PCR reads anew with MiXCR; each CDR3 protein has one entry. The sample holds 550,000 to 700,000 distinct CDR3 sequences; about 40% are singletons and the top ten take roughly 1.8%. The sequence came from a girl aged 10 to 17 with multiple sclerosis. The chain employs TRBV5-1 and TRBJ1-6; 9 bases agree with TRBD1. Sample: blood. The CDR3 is CASSWGQGRQNSPLHF. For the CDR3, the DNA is TGCGCCAGCAGCTGGGGACAGGGAAGACAGAATTCACCCCTCCACTTT.